One and the same sample provided the 26 T cell receptor beta chains below, sequenced in a study of cytomegalovirus exposure and HLA in healthy donors. The assay was immunoSEQ multiplex PCR, and TCRdb's table has in-frame clones only and misses some. The sample records about 360,000 clones, 86% being singletons. The specimen sequenced was PBMCs. The source of these receptors is a young woman in good health and CMV-seronegative.

The V gene is TRBV5-1, the J gene TRBJ2-1, with D perhaps matching TRBD1 (5 bases). Germline V gene lookup returns CDR1 SGHRS and CDR2 YFSETQ. The CDR3 extends over 15 amino acids. Trimming cost V 4 bases and J 4 bases, with 15 bases left between them. The CDR3 DNA follows: TGCGCCAGCAGCGAGGCGTCAGGGCTGTACAATGAGCAGTTCTTC. Its translation: CASSEASGLYNEQFF.

This chain joins TRBV4-2 and TRBJ1-1; D is unresolved. Germline assignment: CDR1 LGHNA and CDR2 YNFKEQ. V was clipped by 2 bases and J by 0 bases, with 7 bases between them. The CDR3 consists of 14 residues. CDR3 in amino acids: CASSQNGVNTEAFF. The CDR3 region has the DNA TGTGCCAGCAGCCAAAACGGTGTGAACACTGAAGCTTTCTTT.

CDR3 DNA sequence: TGTGCCAGCAGCGCGGGCCCTAACTATGGCTACACCTTC. It encodes CASSAGPNYGYTF. V gene TRBV7-9 combines with J gene TRBJ1-2, with no clear D. CDR3 size: 13 residues. The V gene lost 5 bases and the J gene lost 0 bases, with 7 bases spanning the gap. In germline, CDR1 is SEHNR, CDR2 FQNEAQ (reference sequence).

This chain connects TRBV28 to TRBJ1-2, with no clear D. Germline V gene sequence: CDR1 MDHEN, CDR2 SYDVKM. V was shortened by 2 bases and J by 5 bases, with 9 bases between the two germline ends. CDR3 size: 13 residues. The CDR3 DNA reads TGTGCCAGCAGTTTAACCCCCCTATATGGCTACACCTTC. This sequence encodes CASSLTPLYGYTF.

The rearrangement uses TRBV5-1 and TRBJ2-3, with 8 bases that match TRBD2. Germline V gene sequence: CDR1 SGHRS, CDR2 YFSETQ. This CDR3 is 12 amino acids long. After removal of 2 bases from V and 13 bases from J, the junction contained 6 bases not matched to a gene. The CDR3 DNA sequence: TGCGCCAGCAGCTTCCAACCGGGAGGGGAGTATTTT. It translates to CASSFQPGGEYF.

The rearrangement links TRBV28 to TRBJ2-2, with D possibly TRBD1 on 6 matching bases. The CDR3 consists of 13 residues. The V and J ends lost 1 base and 6 bases respectively, with 6 bases between them. Germline CDR1 is MDHEN and CDR2 is SYDVKM. The CDR3 loop reads CASSLSGAGELFF. CDR3 coding DNA: TGTGCCAGCAGTTTATCAGGGGCCGGGGAGCTGTTTTTT.

CDR3 loop: CASSLGGARSYNEQFF. The CDR3 coding sequence is TGCGCCAGCAGCCTTGGGGGGGCCCGGTCCTACAATGAGCAGTTCTTC. The chain combines TRBV4-1 with TRBJ2-1; possibly TRBD2 for D (7 bases). Germline V gene lookup returns CDR1 MGHRA and CDR2 YSYEKL. The CDR3 is 16 residues long. Trimming left V 4 bases short and J 1 base short, with 14 bases between.

This sequence joins TRBV29-1 and TRBJ2-1, with 13 bases lining up with TRBD2. V gave up 6 bases and J gave up 7 bases; unmatched junction bases: 3. The germline gives CDR1 SQVTM, CDR2 ANQGSEA. The CDR3 sequence is 13 residues long. CDR3 in DNA: TGCAGCGTAGGGACTAGCGGGATAAATGAGCAGTTCTTC. Translation gives CSVGTSGINEQFF.

This clone was observed a handful of times. The chain links TRBV27 to TRBJ1-5; D is unresolved. The germline V and J ends were trimmed by 6 bases and 0 bases, with 12 bases remaining between them. The CDR3 covers 15 residues. Germline loops: CDR1 MNHEY, CDR2 SMNVEV (reference sequence). For the CDR3, the DNA is TGTGCCAGCAGCCGTACACCAAATAGCAATCAGCCCCAGCATTTT. Protein product: CASSRTPNSNQPQHF.

The chain recombines TRBV27 with TRBJ2-5; 7 bases match TRBD1. Per germline, CDR1 MNHEY and CDR2 SMNVEV (reference sequence). The CDR3 runs 15 residues. J gave up 2 bases and V 4 bases, and 7 bases lay outside the gene matches. This CDR3 reads CASSSLGQKQETQYF. CDR3 coding DNA: TGTGCCAGCAGTTCCCTGGGACAGAAACAAGAGACCCAGTACTTC.

This clone was seen a handful of times. The chain is built from TRBV7-8 and TRBJ2-7, with D possibly being TRBD2 (5 bases). Trimming stripped 5 bases from V and 0 bases from J, with 8 bases between. CDR1 is SGHVS and CDR2 is FQNEAQ in the germline V gene. CDR3 length: 13 residues. The CDR3 loop is CASSPRGSYEQYF. DNA of the CDR3: TGTGCCAGCAGCCCACGGGGCTCCTACGAGCAGTACTTC.

This clone was found once. J is TRBJ2-2 and V is TRBV5-4; no clear D. The germline V and J ends were trimmed by 1 base and 1 base, with 8 bases remaining between them. Germline V lookup: CDR1 SGHNT, CDR2 YYREEE (reference sequence). The CDR3 has 15 residues. The CDR3 nucleotides are TGTGCCAGCAGCTTGAGGTCAGGGAACACCGGGGAGCTGTTTTTT. It specifies CASSLRSGNTGELFF.

J is TRBJ2-3 and V is TRBV27; tentatively, D is TRBD2 (6 bases). The germline CDR1 and CDR2 sequences are MNHEY and SMNVEV (reference sequence). V was pared by 4 bases and J by 2 bases, with 10 bases between. This CDR3 comprises 14 residues. The CDR3 sequence: CASSSTSVTDTQYF. The CDR3 DNA reads TGTGCCAGCAGTTCGACTAGTGTCACAGATACGCAGTATTTT.

The V and J genes are TRBV2 and TRBJ2-5; no clear D. CDR1 and CDR2 from the germline V gene are SNHLY and FYNNEI. The CDR3 runs 14 residues. V lost 0 bases, J lost 4 bases, and 9 bases lay in between. The CDR3 sequence is CASSEALSGETQYF. Here the CDR3 DNA reads TGTGCCAGCAGTGAAGCGCTTTCGGGAGAGACCCAGTACTTC.

V usage is TRBV28 and J usage is TRBJ1-4; tentative D call: TRBD1 (6 bases). Germline V lookup: CDR1 MDHEN, CDR2 SYDVKM. The CDR3 runs to 15 residues. The germline V and J ends were trimmed by 3 bases and 4 bases, with 12 bases remaining between them. The CDR3 reads CASSFTGTLNEKLFF. CDR3 nucleotides: TGTGCCAGCAGTTTTACAGGGACCCTTAATGAAAAACTGTTTTTT.

The chain combines TRBV10-3 with TRBJ1-1; D gene uncertain. From germline, CDR1 is ENHRY and CDR2 SYGVKD. The ends were cut back, 8 bases at V and 1 base at J, with 11 bases in the middle. This CDR3 is 13 amino acids long. In DNA form, the CDR3 reads TGTGCCATCCTTCGGGAAAAGAACACTGAAGCTTTCTTT. This gives the protein CAILREKNTEAFF.

The chain recombines TRBV27 with TRBJ1-1, with 9 bases lining up with TRBD1. Trimming took 1 base from V and 1 from J; bases not matched to a gene: 1. This CDR3 has 15 residues. Germline V gives CDR1 MNHEY, CDR2 SMNVEV (reference sequence). Here the CDR3 reads CASSLWGQGNTEAFF. In DNA, the CDR3 is TGTGCCAGCAGTTTATGGGGACAGGGGAACACTGAAGCTTTCTTT.

CDR3: CASSVRLAESSYEQYF. CDR3 bases: TGTGCCAGCAGTGTTCGACTAGCGGAAAGCTCCTACGAGCAGTACTTC. The chain uses TRBV6-1 and TRBJ2-7; 9 nucleotides agree with TRBD2. The CDR3 is 16 amino acids. The ends lost 4 bases at V and 0 bases at J; junction bases unmatched: 7. Per germline, CDR1 MNHNS and CDR2 SASEGT.

CDR3: CASTGDSYSNQPQHF. The CDR3 coding sequence is TGTGCCAGCACCGGGGACAGCTATAGCAATCAGCCCCAGCATTTT. The V gene is TRBV2, the J gene TRBJ1-5; 7 positions agree with TRBD1. The germline CDR1 and CDR2 sequences are SNHLY and FYNNEI. The CDR3 length is 15 residues. V was clipped by 7 bases and J by 0 bases; unmatched bases: 6.

The V and J genes are TRBV4-1 and TRBJ1-5; tentatively, D is TRBD1 (6 bases). The length of the CDR3 is 15 residues. V was shortened by 5 bases and J by 3 bases, with 14 bases between the two germline ends. Per germline, CDR1 MGHRA and CDR2 YSYEKL. The CDR3 DNA reads as TGCGCCAGCAGCACTAGGGAGGGGGACAATCAGCCCCAGCATTTT. Encoded protein: CASSTREGDNQPQHF.

The chain has TRBV28 and TRBJ1-2; 10 bases are a match to TRBD1. Germline V gene lookup returns CDR1 MDHEN and CDR2 SYDVKM. The CDR3 totals 15 residues. V lost 6 bases to trimming and J lost 8 bases; unmatched junction nucleotides: 12. CDR3 protein: CASSLGGTGAGGYTF. The CDR3 DNA follows: TGTGCCAGCAGCCTCGGCGGGACAGGGGCAGGAGGCTACACCTTC.

This chain joins TRBV27 and TRBJ1-2, with a possible D match to TRBD1 (5 bases). V lost 3 bases to trimming and J lost 7 bases, with 12 bases between them. CDR1 and CDR2 from the germline V gene are MNHEY and SMNVEV (reference sequence). The CDR3 spans 13 residues. This CDR3 reads CASSFAGAPGYTF. The CDR3 coding sequence is TGTGCCAGCAGTTTTGCTGGGGCGCCTGGCTACACCTTC.

A note on this clone: This likely came from a read error, as a far larger clone is one base away. The sample holds other DNA sequences that translate to the same CDR3. The V gene is TRBV5-1, the J gene TRBJ1-1, with no clear D. The CDR3 totals 13 residues. The germline CDR1 and CDR2 sequences are SGHRS and YFSETQ. V was trimmed by 0 bases and J by 1 base, leaving 4 bases between them. CDR3 coding DNA: TGCGCCAGCAGCTTGGACAGGAACACTGAAGCTTTCTTT. This translates into CASSLDRNTEAFF.

The chain couples TRBV10-2 to TRBJ1-5; a weak D match, TRBD1 (5 bases). Trimming took 4 bases from V and 7 from J, leaving 11 bases between them. CDR3 length equals 13 residues. Germline CDR1 reads WSHSY; CDR2 reads SAAADI. CDR3 amino acids: CASSGGLAQPQHF. In nucleotides, the CDR3 is TGCGCCAGCAGTGGGGGCCTGGCGCAGCCCCAGCATTTT.

The V gene is TRBV7-8, the J gene TRBJ1-3; perhaps TRBD1 as D (6 bases). Germline V gene lookup returns CDR1 SGHVS and CDR2 FQNEAQ. The CDR3 length is 14 residues. V gave up 1 base and J gave up 2 bases, with 6 bases separating them. The CDR3 spells CASSLDRAGNTIYF. The CDR3, as DNA: TGTGCCAGCAGCTTAGACAGGGCTGGAAACACCATATATTTT.

The rearrangement uses TRBV27 and TRBJ1-3; 10 nucleotides align to TRBD1. Per the germline V gene, CDR1 is MNHEY and CDR2 is SMNVEV (reference sequence). This CDR3 is 15 amino acids long. V was clipped by 2 bases and J by 2 bases; unmatched bases: 0. This chain's CDR3 is CASSLDRGPGNTIYF. The CDR3 DNA follows: TGTGCCAGCAGTTTAGACAGGGGGCCTGGAAACACCATATATTTT.